This T cell receptor (beta chain) was recovered during a study of blood T cell repertoires in COVID-19. About the research overall: In each case, the material was cDNA or gDNA derived from T cells, B-cell-depleted T cells, or PBMCs.

TCRdb's copy holds only in-frame clones and misses some; the assay was immunoSEQ multiplex PCR. Seen here are roughly 140,000 clones, 70% to 90% observed once, and the top ten hold approximately 8%. The sequenced sample consisted of peripheral blood. The clonotype originates from a woman aged 55-69 years with COVID-19, enrolled during active disease.

The CDR3, as DNA: TGTGCCAGCAGCCCCCAGGTCGGGACAGGGAACTATGGCTACACCTTC. This encodes CASSPQVGTGNYGYTF. This sequence joins TRBV5-4 and TRBJ1-2; 9 positions agree with TRBD1. The V gene's germline CDR1 is SGHNT and CDR2 YYREEE (reference sequence). This CDR3 spans 16 amino acids. V trimming: 4 bases; J trimming: 2 bases; junction bases outside the gene matches: 9.